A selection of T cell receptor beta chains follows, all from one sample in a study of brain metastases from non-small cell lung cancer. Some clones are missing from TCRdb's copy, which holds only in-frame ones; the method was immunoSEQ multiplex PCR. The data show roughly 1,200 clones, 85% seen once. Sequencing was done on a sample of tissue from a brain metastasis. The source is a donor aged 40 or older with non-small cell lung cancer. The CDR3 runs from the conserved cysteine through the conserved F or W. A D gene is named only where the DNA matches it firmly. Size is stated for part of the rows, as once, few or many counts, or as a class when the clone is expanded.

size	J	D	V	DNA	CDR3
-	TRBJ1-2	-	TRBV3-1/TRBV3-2	TGTGCCAGCAGTCCAAGAGGAGATCAGGGTAGCTACACCTTC	CASSPRGDQGSYTF
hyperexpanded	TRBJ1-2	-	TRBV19	TGTGCCAGTAGTATATTTGGTGGTAACTATGGCTACACCTTC	CASSIFGGNYGYTF
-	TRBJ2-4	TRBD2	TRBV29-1	TGCAGCGTTGAAGATCCGACTAGCGGGAGGGCCGCAAACATTCAGTACTTC	CSVEDPTSGRAANIQYF
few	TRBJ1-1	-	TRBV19	TGTGCCAGTAGTAAGCGGGACCGGTACACTGAAGCTTTCTTT	CASSKRDRYTEAFF
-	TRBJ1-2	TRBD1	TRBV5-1	TGCGCCAGCCCCGACAGGGCTTTTGGCTACATCTTC	CASPDRAFGYIF
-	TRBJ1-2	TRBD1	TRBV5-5	TGTGCCAGCAGCTGGGCGACAGGGCCCGGGGGCTATGGCTACACCTTC	CASSWATGPGGYGYTF
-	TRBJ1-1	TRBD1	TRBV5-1	TGCGCCAGCAGGCCGACAGGGAAAACTGAAGCTTTCTTT	CASRPTGKTEAFF
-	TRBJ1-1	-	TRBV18	TGTGCCAGCTCACCGGGGGGGCCTGAAGCTTTCTTT	CASSPGGPEAFF
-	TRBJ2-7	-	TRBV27	TGTGCCAGCAGTTTTTCGACCAGTTACGAGCAGTACTTC	CASSFSTSYEQYF
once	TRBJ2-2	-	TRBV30	TGTGCCTGGAGCACGGGGGATTACACCGGGGAGCTGTTTTTT	CAWSTGDYTGELFF
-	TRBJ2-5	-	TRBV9	TGTGCCAGCAGCCGGGACTCGGGGAGAGGAGAGACCCAGTACTTC	CASSRDSGRGETQYF
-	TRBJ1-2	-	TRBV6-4	TGTGCCAGCAGTAACAGCAAAGGCGGCTACACCTTC	CASSNSKGGYTF
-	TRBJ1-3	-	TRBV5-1	TGCGCCAGCAGCTTATCCGGGGTGAGCTCTGGAAACACCATATATTTT	CASSLSGVSSGNTIYF
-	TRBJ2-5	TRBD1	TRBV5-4	TGTGCCAGCAGCCCGACAGGGGGAAAGGGGACCCAGTACTTC	CASSPTGGKGTQYF
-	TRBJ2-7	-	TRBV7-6	TGTGCCAGCAGCTTAGGAACAGGGATCGGCGAGCAGTACTTC	CASSLGTGIGEQYF
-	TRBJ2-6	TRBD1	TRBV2	TGTGCCAGCCAACCGCCGGGACAGGGAGGCTTTGGGGCCAACGTCCTGACTTTC	CASQPPGQGGFGANVLTF
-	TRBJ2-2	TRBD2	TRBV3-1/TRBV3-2	TGTGCCAGCAGCCCCCGGCTAGCGGGAGGGCCGGTCACCGGGGAGCTGTTTTTT	CASSPRLAGGPVTGELFF
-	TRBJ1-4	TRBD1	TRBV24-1	TGTGCCACCAGTGATTCGACAGGGGAACGAGGTCCGGAAAAACTGTTTTTT	CATSDSTGERGPEKLFF
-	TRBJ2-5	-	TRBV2	TGTGCCAGCAGGGGGGGGGCAGAGACCCAGTACTTC	CASRGGAETQYF
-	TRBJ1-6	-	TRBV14	TGTGCCAGCAGCCTCCGGGCCCAAAATTCACCCCTCCACTTT	CASSLRAQNSPLHF
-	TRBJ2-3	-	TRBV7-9	TGTGCCAGCAGCCCATGGACCTCCCCGGGCACAGATACGCAGTATTTT	CASSPWTSPGTDTQYF
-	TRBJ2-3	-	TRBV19	TGTGCCAGTACCTGGGGGAAGGGAGCCACAGATACGCAGTATTTT	CASTWGKGATDTQYF
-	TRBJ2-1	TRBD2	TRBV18	TGTGCCAGCTCACCACCGGGACTAACTAGCGGGGCTTACAATGAGCAGTTCTTC	CASSPPGLTSGAYNEQFF
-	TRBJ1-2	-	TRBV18	TGTGCCAGCTCACCCATTGGGGGAGACGGCTACACCTTC	CASSPIGGDGYTF
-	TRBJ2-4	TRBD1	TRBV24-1	TGTGCCACCAGTGATACCCGGACAGGAAACATTCAGTACTTC	CATSDTRTGNIQYF
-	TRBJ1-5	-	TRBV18	TGTGCCAGCTCACCATTGGACGGGGGACGCAATCAGCCCCAGCATTTT	CASSPLDGGRNQPQHF
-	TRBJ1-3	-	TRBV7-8	TGTGCCAGCAGCTTAGCTGCTCCGGGATCGGGAAACACCATATATTTT	CASSLAAPGSGNTIYF
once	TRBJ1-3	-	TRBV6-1	TGTGCCAGCAGTGAAGAAGAAGGGGCTGGAAACACCATATATTTT	CASSEEEGAGNTIYF
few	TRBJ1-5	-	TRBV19	TGTGCCAGTAGTATTATCCGGACAGATAGCAATCAGCCCCAGCATTTT	CASSIIRTDSNQPQHF
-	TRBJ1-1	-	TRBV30	TGTGCCTGGAGTGTCCAGTTGAACACTGAAACTTTCTTT	CAWSVQLNTETFF
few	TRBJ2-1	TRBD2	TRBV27	TGTGCCAGCAGTTTAGGCGGGAGTGTCTACAATGAGCAGTTCTTC	CASSLGGSVYNEQFF
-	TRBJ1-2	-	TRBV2	TGTGCCAGATTAACAGGACCTAACTATGGCTACACCTTC	CARLTGPNYGYTF
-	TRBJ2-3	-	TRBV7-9	TGTGCCAGCAGCTTCGGATCAGGGGAGAAAAATACGCAGTATTTT	CASSFGSGEKNTQYF
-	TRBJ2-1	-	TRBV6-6	TGTGCCAGCAATTCCTTCGACAGGGAGCAGTTCTTC	CASNSFDREQFF
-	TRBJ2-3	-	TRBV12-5	TGTGCTAGTGGGCGCGGGACTAGCACAGATACGCAGTATTTT	CASGRGTSTDTQYF
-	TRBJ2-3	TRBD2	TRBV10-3	TGTGCCATCAACGGGAGGAGCACAGATACGCAGTATTTT	CAINGRSTDTQYF
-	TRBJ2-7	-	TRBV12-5	TGTGCTAGTGGTTCTCGGTACGGGTACTACGAGCAGTACTTC	CASGSRYGYYEQYF
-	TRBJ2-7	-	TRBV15	TGTGCCACCAGCCAGATGGTGGGGTACGAGCAGTACTTC	CATSQMVGYEQYF
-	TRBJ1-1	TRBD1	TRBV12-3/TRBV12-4	TGTGCCAGCAGCCGGGATAGGGGGCGGGCTTTCTTT	CASSRDRGRAFF
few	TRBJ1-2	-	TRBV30	TGTGCCTGGAGTGACCGGACAGCTAACTATGGCTACACCTTC	CAWSDRTANYGYTF
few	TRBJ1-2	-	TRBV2	TGTGCCACCCGACCTGGGGAAGCTAACTATGGCTACACCTTC	CATRPGEANYGYTF
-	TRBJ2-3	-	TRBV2	TGTGCCAGCAGAGCGGACGGCACAGATACGCAGTATTTT	CASRADGTDTQYF
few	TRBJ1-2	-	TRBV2	TGTGCCAGCGCTAGAACGGACTATGGCTACACCTTC	CASARTDYGYTF
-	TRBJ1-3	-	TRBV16	TGTGCCAGCAGCCAAGAAAGGGTCGGAAACACCATATATTTT	CASSQERVGNTIYF